Shown below are 30 T cell receptor beta chains from a single sample sequenced in a study of blood T cell repertoires in COVID-19. Measured with immunoSEQ multiplex PCR; TCRdb has only the in-frame clones, and not every one. Here the sample spans approximately 500,000 clones, 70% to 90% being singletons. Sequenced sample: peripheral blood. All receptors derive from a human donor in a cohort sampled during active COVID-19.

The genes are TRBV6-2 or TRBV6-3 and TRBJ2-3; D possibly corresponds to TRBD2 (5 bases). Trimming stripped 2 bases from V and 6 bases from J, with 9 bases between. The CDR3 covers 13 residues. Per the germline V gene, CDR1 is MNHEY and CDR2 is SVGEGT. CDR3: CASSYRRRDTQYF. The DNA for the CDR3 is TGTGCCAGCAGTTACCGGAGGCGGGATACGCAGTATTTT.

The V and J genes are TRBV28 and TRBJ1-2, with 7 positions matching TRBD1. V lost 5 bases and J lost 4; bases outside the gene matches: 10. The germline V gene has CDR1 MDHEN and CDR2 SYDVKM. CDR3 length: 15 residues. CDR3 DNA sequence: TGTGCCAGCAGTCTTACAGGGGAGCAAGTCTATGGCTACACCTTC. It specifies CASSLTGEQVYGYTF.

The chain joins TRBV5-5 to TRBJ2-3, with D possibly TRBD2 on 5 matching bases. V was shortened by 3 bases and J by 5 bases, with 16 bases between the two germline ends. CDR1 SGHKS and CDR2 YYEKEE come from the germline V gene (reference sequence). The CDR3 extends over 15 amino acids. CDR3 protein: CASSSRTHGGDTQYF. The DNA for the CDR3 is TGTGCCAGCAGCTCACGGACTCACGGTGGAGATACGCAGTATTTT.

This chain links TRBV7-2 with TRBJ2-7; 9 bases fit TRBD1. V dropped 4 bases and J dropped 7; count of bases not matched to a gene: 11. The CDR3 covers 15 residues. CDR1 is SGHTA, CDR2 FQGNSA, per germline. This CDR3 reads CASSSWTGALGEQYF. For the CDR3, the DNA is TGTGCCAGCAGCTCCTGGACAGGGGCGTTGGGGGAGCAGTACTTC. The entire variable domain, with the rest obtained from reference TRBV7-2 and TRBJ2-7, is as follows: GAGVSQSPSNKVTEKGKDVELRCDPISGHTALYWYRQSLGQGLEFLIYFQGNSAPDKSGLPSDRFSAERTGGSVSTLTIQRTQQEDSAVYLCASSSWTGALGEQYFGPGTRLTVT.

This chain links TRBV2 with TRBJ2-2; 7 bases are a match to TRBD2. The V gene end was trimmed by 3 bases and the J gene end by 2 bases; junction bases not matched to a gene: 3. CDR3 length: 15 amino acids. Germline CDR1 is SNHLY and CDR2 is FYNNEI. This chain's CDR3 is CASSELAVNTGELFF. CDR3 in DNA: TGTGCCAGCAGTGAGCTAGCGGTAAACACCGGGGAGCTGTTTTTT.

The chain employs TRBV19 and TRBJ2-2; D is ambiguous. V lost 4 bases to trimming and J lost 2 bases, with 8 bases between them. The CDR3 covers 14 residues. CDR1 is LNHDA and CDR2 is SQIVND in the germline V gene (reference sequence). CDR3 DNA: TGTGCCAGTAGTACAGACCCAAACACCGGGGAGCTGTTTTTT. This translates into CASSTDPNTGELFF.

The chain couples TRBV2 to TRBJ1-4, with TRBD1 matching 8 bases. The germline V gene has CDR1 SNHLY and CDR2 FYNNEI. V shed 0 bases and J 8 bases; nucleotides not matched to a gene: 5. This CDR3 contains 15 residues. CDR3 sequence reads: CASSEARTGLEKLFF. Written as DNA, the CDR3 is TGTGCCAGCAGTGAAGCAAGGACAGGGCTAGAAAAACTGTTTTTT.

This rearrangement joins TRBV5-4 to TRBJ2-4, with 7 positions matching TRBD1. This CDR3 region has 16 residues. Germline CDR1 SGHNT, CDR2 YYREEE (reference sequence). V lost 3 bases to trimming and J lost 1 base; unmatched junction nucleotides: 7. CDR3 DNA sequence: TGTGCCAGCAGCTCTACAGGGGTGACGGCCAAAAACATTCAGTACTTC. The encoded protein is CASSSTGVTAKNIQYF.

In this sample, this clone turned up a few times. This chain links TRBV24-1 with TRBJ2-1, with D possibly matching TRBD1 (6 bases). V shed 3 bases and J shed 5 bases, with 13 bases lying between them. This CDR3 is 15 amino acids long. CDR1 is KGHDR, CDR2 SFDVKD, per germline. CDR3 loop: CATSDPLTGNNEQFF. Written as DNA, the CDR3 is TGTGCCACCAGTGATCCCCTCACAGGGAACAATGAGCAGTTCTTC.

This clone turned up a few times. The chain has TRBV5-1 and TRBJ1-6; D ambiguous. Germline loops: CDR1 SGHRS, CDR2 YFSETQ. With 5 bases removed from V and 8 bases from J, the gap between germline ends came to 17 bases. The CDR3 is 15 amino acids. CDR3 nucleotide sequence: TGCGCCAGCAGTAAAGACATCGGGGTGGATTCACCCCTCCACTTT. This translates into CASSKDIGVDSPLHF.

The chain employs TRBV7-6 and TRBJ2-7, with 10 nucleotides matching TRBD1. Per germline, CDR1 SGHVS and CDR2 FNYEAQ. This CDR3 spans 14 amino acids. J lost 4 bases, V lost 5 bases, and 5 bases had no gene match. CDR3 in DNA: TGTGCCAGCAGCCTTAGACAGGGGGCTTACGAGCAGTACTTC. Its translation is CASSLRQGAYEQYF.

J is TRBJ1-4 and V is TRBV6-6, with no clear D. The germline V gene encodes CDR1 MNHNY and CDR2 SVGAGI (reference sequence). CDR3 size: 14 residues. Trimming stripped 6 bases from V and 8 bases from J, with 16 bases between. CDR3 nucleotides: TGTGCCAGCAGCTCGGCCCAAAAGGAGGAAAAACTGTTTTTT. This gives the protein CASSSAQKEEKLFF.

This clone was counted a single time. This chain joins TRBV9 and TRBJ1-1; D is unclear. CDR1 is SGDLS, CDR2 YYNGEE, per germline. The CDR3 runs 15 residues. V lost 0 bases to trimming and J lost 3 bases, with 12 bases between them. CDR3 DNA sequence: TGTGCCAGCAGCGTAGGTGTGACATCAGACACTGAAGCTTTCTTT. This encodes CASSVGVTSDTEAFF.

The V gene is TRBV6-5, the J gene TRBJ2-5, with TRBD2 matching 8 bases. Germline lookup yields CDR1 MNHEY and CDR2 SVGAGI. This CDR3 comprises 14 residues. Trimming removed 6 bases from V and 4 bases from J; junction bases left unmatched: 7. The CDR3 protein is CASSSRGRPETQYF. The CDR3 nucleotides read TGTGCCAGCAGCAGTCGCGGGAGGCCAGAGACCCAGTACTTC.

The chain joins TRBV28 to TRBJ1-1, with D perhaps matching TRBD1 (5 bases). The germline V gene has CDR1 MDHEN and CDR2 SYDVKM. The CDR3 contains 12 residues. Trimming left V 9 bases short and J 0 bases short, with 8 bases between. CDR3 nucleotides: TGTGCCAGTCAGACAGTGAACACTGAAGCTTTCTTT. This codes for CASQTVNTEAFF.

The chain joins TRBV2 to TRBJ2-6; 8 bases are shared with TRBD1. Germline values: CDR1 SNHLY, CDR2 FYNNEI. The CDR3 has 16 amino acids. With 4 bases clipped from V and 4 bases from J, the junction kept 6 bases outside the gene matches. The CDR3 spells CASSARGPKGANVLTF. CDR3 sequence (DNA): TGTGCCAGCAGTGCCAGGGGGCCGAAAGGGGCCAACGTCCTGACTTTC.

This sequence joins TRBV9 and TRBJ2-7; D is uncertain. CDR1 SGDLS and CDR2 YYNGEE come from the germline V gene. V dropped 4 bases and J dropped 2 bases, with 13 bases sitting between them. This CDR3 is built from 14 residues. The CDR3 nucleotides are TGTGCCAGCAGCAATCTCGACTTCCCCTACGAGCAGTACTTC. This sequence encodes CASSNLDFPYEQYF.

V and J are TRBV7-9 and TRBJ1-2, with D possibly matching TRBD1 (5 bases). The CDR3 has 14 residues. The V end was cut by 5 bases, the J end by 1 base, with 11 bases between. CDR1 and CDR2 (germline): SEHNR, FQNEAQ (reference sequence). The CDR3 DNA sequence: TGTGCCAGCAGCCGCGGGGGTCTTAACTATGGCTACACCTTC. Its translation: CASSRGGLNYGYTF. Full variable domain (rest looked up from reference TRBV7-9 and TRBJ1-2): DTGVSQNPRHKITKRGQNVTFRCDPISEHNRLYWYRQTLGQGPEFLTYFQNEAQLEKSRLLSDRFSAERPKGSFSTLEIQRTEQGDSAMYLCASSRGGLNYGYTFGSGTRLTVV.

The chain combines TRBV3-1 (or the pseudogene TRBV3-2) with TRBJ1-6; D is undetermined. In germline, CDR1 is LGHDT, CDR2 YNNKEL (reference sequence). There are 12 residues in the CDR3. CDR3 bases: TGTGCAGCAGCGACGGTCAATTCACCCCTCCACTTT. This encodes CAAATVNSPLHF.

This chain links TRBV29-1 with TRBJ2-7; D possibly corresponds to TRBD1 (6 bases). CDR1 is SQVTM, CDR2 ANQGSEA, per germline. The CDR3 consists of 13 residues. The germline V and J ends were trimmed by 4 bases and 6 bases, with 16 bases remaining between them. The CDR3 loop is CSVGPQGTGEQYF. CDR3 nucleotide sequence: TGCAGCGTTGGTCCCCAGGGGACGGGCGAGCAGTACTTC.

The chain combines TRBV6-4 with TRBJ1-1; TRBD1 matches 9 bases. V trimming: 0 bases; J trimming: 11 bases; junction bases outside the gene matches: 7. The germline V gene encodes CDR1 MRHNA and CDR2 SNTAGT. This CDR3 comprises 14 residues. CDR3 nucleotide sequence: TGTGCCAGCAGTGACTCACAGGGGGCTAGGGTGGCTTTCTTT. Amino acid sequence: CASSDSQGARVAFF.

This chain uses TRBV6-1 with TRBJ1-2; D may be TRBD1 (6 bases). The CDR3 consists of 14 residues. Trimming stripped 1 base from V and 4 bases from J, with 10 bases between. In germline, CDR1 is MNHNS, CDR2 SASEGT. CDR3 DNA: TGTGCCAGCAGTGAAGTTGGGGGCCTCTATGGCTACACCTTC. The encoded protein is CASSEVGGLYGYTF.

The chain uses TRBV29-1 and TRBJ2-1, with 7 bases matching TRBD2. From germline, CDR1 is SQVTM and CDR2 ANQGSEA. J gave up 9 bases and V 6 bases, and 14 bases lay outside the gene matches. The CDR3 has 14 amino acids. CDR3 nucleotide sequence: TGCAGCGTACGAACCGGGACTACGGCGATTGAGCAGTTCTTC. Residues: CSVRTGTTAIEQFF.

Remarks on this clone: This specimen includes other DNA sequences encoding the same CDR3. The gene calls are TRBV10-3 and TRBJ1-1; 8 positions agree with TRBD1. CDR3 length: 13 amino acids. V lost 6 bases and J lost 2; bases outside the gene matches: 2. The V gene's germline CDR1 is ENHRY and CDR2 SYGVKD. DNA for the CDR3: TGTGCCATCAGGGGGACAGGAAACACTGAAGCTTTCTTT. Protein sequence: CAIRGTGNTEAFF.

The rearrangement links TRBV9 to TRBJ2-7; 7 bases fit TRBD1. The V gene end was trimmed by 0 bases and the J gene end by 3 bases; junction bases not matched to a gene: 3. Germline CDR1 reads SGDLS; CDR2 reads YYNGEE. The CDR3 runs to 14 residues. The CDR3 loop reads CASSVGQGFYEQYF. In DNA, the CDR3 is TGTGCCAGCAGCGTAGGACAGGGTTTCTACGAGCAGTACTTC.

This chain connects TRBV7-9 to TRBJ1-2; D uncertain. This CDR3 spans 12 amino acids. Germline V CDR1 and CDR2: SEHNR, FQNEAQ (reference sequence). The V end was cut by 3 bases, the J end by 8 bases, with 10 bases between. CDR3 DNA sequence: TGTGCCAGCAGCTTCGAGGTGGAGGGCTACACCTTC. The encoded protein is CASSFEVEGYTF.

This clone has just a few counts. This chain's CDR3 is CASSLGGTSPYEQYF. The CDR3 bases are TGTGCCAGCAGCTTGGGTGGGACTAGCCCCTACGAGCAGTACTTC. The chain is built from TRBV5-4 and TRBJ2-7, with 9 bases matching TRBD2. The CDR3 sequence is 15 residues long. From germline, CDR1 is SGHNT and CDR2 YYREEE (reference sequence). V lost 0 bases, J lost 2 bases, and 3 bases stayed unmatched.

This chain joins TRBV19 and TRBJ1-1; D uncertain. In germline, CDR1 is LNHDA, CDR2 SQIVND (reference sequence). The CDR3 length is 14 residues. With 5 bases removed from V and 0 bases from J, the gap between germline ends came to 10 bases. The CDR3 DNA reads as TGTGCCAGTAGTCACCGAGGTATGAACACTGAAGCTTTCTTT. It yields the protein CASSHRGMNTEAFF.

The chain carries TRBV6-5 and TRBJ2-5; tentatively, D is TRBD2 (5 bases). Germline lookup yields CDR1 MNHEY and CDR2 SVGAGI. Trimming removed 11 bases at V and 5 bases at J, with 15 bases between. This CDR3 is built from 12 residues. For the CDR3, the DNA is TGTGCCTTAGGGAGTCTCGGGGAGACCCAGTACTTC. Translation gives CALGSLGETQYF.

The chain carries TRBV6-4 and TRBJ2-2; D is possibly TRBD2 (6 bases). CDR1 is MRHNA, CDR2 SNTAGT, per germline. This CDR3 spans 16 amino acids. The V end lost 0 bases, the J end lost 1 base, and 9 bases lay between the germline ends. CDR3 in amino acids: CASSDSGRGNTGELFF. CDR3 bases: TGTGCCAGCAGTGACTCTGGGCGGGGGAACACCGGGGAGCTGTTTTTT.